These 4 T cell receptor beta chains share one sample of origin, sequenced in a study of cytomegalovirus exposure and HLA in healthy donors. In the PCR, 60 Vbeta and 13 Jbeta primers were used. The method was immunoSEQ multiplex PCR; TCRdb's version includes in-frame clones alone and lacks a portion of them. In the table there are approximately 190,000 clones, 80% to 85% of which are singletons. The specimen sequenced was PBMCs. These receptor sequences come from a woman aged 18-29 years in good health and CMV-seronegative.

The chain links TRBV19 to TRBJ2-3; tentative D call: TRBD2 (5 bases). The CDR3 is made up of 14 amino acids. Per the germline V gene, CDR1 is LNHDA and CDR2 is SQIVND (reference sequence). V shed 5 bases and J shed 1 base, with 10 bases lying between them. CDR3 in amino acids: CASSRGDGTDTQYF. The CDR3, as DNA: TGTGCCAGTAGTCGGGGAGACGGCACAGATACGCAGTATTTT.

The gene calls are TRBV5-1 and TRBJ1-4, with 7 bases identical to TRBD1. Germline CDR1 and CDR2: SGHRS and YFSETQ. The CDR3 has 14 amino acids. V was clipped by 5 bases and J by 7 bases; unmatched bases: 8. CDR3 in amino acids: CASRIQGDVEKLFF. In DNA form, the CDR3 reads TGCGCCAGCAGGATTCAGGGGGATGTTGAAAAACTGTTTTTT.

The J gene is TRBJ2-7, the V gene TRBV20-1, with D unresolved. This CDR3 contains 11 residues. Trimming took off 4 bases at V and 3 bases at J, with 7 bases between the two ends. Per the germline V gene, CDR1 is DFQATT and CDR2 is SNEGSKA (reference sequence). CDR3 DNA sequence: TGCAGTGCTATCTTCTACTACGAGCAGTACTTC. Its protein product is CSAIFYYEQYF.

J is TRBJ2-1 and V is TRBV5-5, with TRBD2 identical over 9 bases. The CDR3 spans 18 residues. Germline CDR1 and CDR2: SGHKS and YYEKEE (reference sequence). Trimming at V came to 1 base and at J to 8 bases, leaving 16 bases not matched to a gene. CDR3 sequence: CASSLNRDSGSFGDEQFF. The CDR3 nucleotides are TGTGCCAGCAGCTTGAACCGCGATAGCGGGAGCTTCGGAGATGAGCAGTTCTTC. Variable domain in full (rest from reference TRBV5-5 and TRBJ2-1): DAGVTQSPTHLIKTRGQQVTLRCSPISGHKSVSWYQQVLGQGPQFIFQYYEKEERGRGNFPDRFSARQFPNYSSELNVNALLLGDSALYLCASSLNRDSGSFGDEQFFGPGTRLTVL.